The 19 T cell receptor beta chains in this list originate from one sample, sequenced in a study of shared clonotypes between healthy human individuals. TCRdb's copy holds only in-frame clones and misses some; the assay was immunoSEQ multiplex PCR. The sample holds millions of clones; about 92% are singletons and the top ten take more than 1.5%. CD8 cells classed as naive were CD45RO-negative and positively selected for CCR7, excluding terminally differentiated effector memory CD45RA+ cells. Sequencing was performed on naive CD8+ T cells from PBMCs. These receptors were taken from a young man in good health. Some clones in this sample may be carry-over from other donors' samples.

As DNA, the CDR3 is TGTGCCAGCAGCTTAAGACTAGCGGGGGGCACAGATACGCAGTATTTT. Translated, it gives CASSLRLAGGTDTQYF. The chain combines TRBV5-5 with TRBJ2-3, with TRBD2 matching 12 bases. Per germline, CDR1 SGHKS and CDR2 YYEKEE (reference sequence). After removal of 2 bases from V and 1 base from J, the junction contained 2 bases not matched to a gene. The CDR3 covers 16 residues.

The chain couples TRBV6-6 to TRBJ1-5; D not certain. CDR3 length: 14 residues. The V end was cut by 0 bases, the J end by 2 bases, with 5 bases between. Looked up from germline, CDR1 is MNHNY and CDR2 is SVGAGI (reference sequence). DNA for the CDR3: TGTGCCAGCAGTTACTCTATGGGCAATCAGCCCCAGCATTTT. Amino acid sequence: CASSYSMGNQPQHF.

This chain connects TRBV19 to TRBJ2-5, with a tentative D call TRBD2 (5 bases). The V end was cut by 6 bases, the J end by 7 bases, with 15 bases between. CDR1 and CDR2 from the germline V gene are LNHDA and SQIVND (reference sequence). CDR3 length equals 13 residues. CDR3 sequence: CASSLSANPTQYF. The CDR3 nucleotides read TGTGCCAGTAGCCTTAGCGCCAACCCGACCCAGTACTTC.

The V call is TRBV27, the J call TRBJ2-7; TRBD2 matches 7 bases. The CDR3 runs to 12 residues. J gave up 2 bases and V 10 bases, and 5 bases lay outside the gene matches. Germline CDR1 MNHEY, CDR2 SMNVEV (reference sequence). CDR3 sequence: CATGRQTYEQYF. In DNA, the CDR3 is TGTGCCACCGGGAGGCAGACCTACGAGCAGTACTTC.

This clone was detected once. The chain links TRBV28 to TRBJ2-7; perhaps TRBD1 as D (7 bases). Looked up from germline, CDR1 is MDHEN and CDR2 is SYDVKM. This CDR3 has 15 residues. V lost 6 bases to trimming and J lost 5 bases, with 20 bases between them. The CDR3 nucleotides read TGTGCCAGCAGGGCGGGACAGATCGGGTATGACGAGCAGTACTTC. Its translation is CASRAGQIGYDEQYF.

This chain connects TRBV11-2 to TRBJ2-1; unclear D gene. V was clipped by 1 base and J by 3 bases, with 4 bases between them. In germline, CDR1 is SGHAT, CDR2 FQNNGV. The CDR3 spans 13 residues. CDR3 sequence reads: CASSLASYNEQFF. The CDR3 DNA sequence: TGTGCCAGCAGCTTAGCCAGCTACAATGAGCAGTTCTTC.

The chain couples TRBV11-1 to TRBJ2-3, with 7 bases identical to TRBD2. The CDR3 runs to 15 residues. Germline CDR1 reads SGHAT; CDR2 reads FQDESV (reference sequence). Trimming removed 5 bases from V and 1 base from J; junction bases left unmatched: 6. The CDR3: CASSIHLAGTDTQYF. The DNA for the CDR3 is TGTGCCAGCAGCATTCACCTAGCGGGCACAGATACGCAGTATTTT.

This clone was seen just once. This chain links TRBV11-3 with TRBJ2-7; D gene unclear. This CDR3 spans 12 amino acids. V lost 11 bases and J lost 7, with 18 bases in between. Germline CDR1 reads SGHNT; CDR2 reads YENEEA. CDR3 residues: CARIPLLCEQYF. The CDR3, as DNA: TGTGCCCGCATCCCCCTACTGTGTGAGCAGTACTTC. Full variable domain (remainder filled in from reference TRBV11-3 and TRBJ2-7): EAGVVQSPRYKIIEKKQPVAFWCNPISGHNTLYWYLQNLGQGPELLIRYENEEAVDDSQLPKDRFSAERLKGVDSTLKIQPAELGDSAVYLCARIPLLCEQYFGPGTRLTVT.

The V gene is TRBV15, the J gene TRBJ2-2; no reliable D call. The V and J ends lost 3 bases and 8 bases respectively, with 10 bases between them. In germline, CDR1 is LNHNV, CDR2 YYDKDF (reference sequence). The CDR3 spans 13 residues. The CDR3 nucleotides are TGTGCCACCAGCAGTATGTCTAGTGGGGAGCTGTTTTTT. It is translated as CATSSMSSGELFF.

In this sample, this clone turned up a few times. The chain links TRBV5-4 to TRBJ2-1; TRBD2 matches at 12 bases. Germline V lookup: CDR1 SGHNT, CDR2 YYREEE (reference sequence). Losses at the gene ends were 2 bases for V and 5 bases for J; bases not matched to a gene: 2. The CDR3 length is 15 residues. CDR3 in amino acids: CASSFGLAGNNEQFF. The CDR3 DNA follows: TGTGCCAGCAGCTTTGGACTAGCGGGAAACAATGAGCAGTTCTTC.

The V and J genes are TRBV28 and TRBJ2-3, with D possibly called TRBD1 or TRBD2 (5 bases each). Germline CDR1 is MDHEN and CDR2 is SYDVKM. V lost 6 bases and J 2 bases, leaving 15 bases between the germline ends. This CDR3 region has 15 residues. The CDR3 protein is CASSPFTGPTDTQYF. Written as DNA, the CDR3 is TGTGCCAGCAGCCCCTTTACGGGACCCACAGATACGCAGTATTTT.

The rearrangement uses TRBV18 and TRBJ2-5; D possibly corresponds to TRBD2 (6 bases). Germline V lookup: CDR1 KGHSH, CDR2 LQKENI. Trimming shortened V by 3 bases and J by 5 bases, and 16 bases separated the two germline ends. The CDR3 spans 15 residues. The CDR3 DNA reads as TGTGCCAGCTCACCTTCGGGGGTCAGCGTTGAGACCCAGTACTTC. Translated, it gives CASSPSGVSVETQYF.

Worth noting for this clone: The same CDR3 is also encoded by other DNA sequences in this sample. V usage is TRBV9 and J usage is TRBJ2-1; 7 bases agree with TRBD2. The germline gives CDR1 SGDLS, CDR2 YYNGEE. CDR3 length: 15 amino acids. Trimming cost V 2 bases and J 4 bases; bases outside gene matches: 6. The CDR3 nucleotides read TGTGCCAGCAGCGTCCTGGGCGGGAGTTACAATGAGCAGTTCTTC. As protein: CASSVLGGSYNEQFF. The full variable domain, its missing parts supplied by reference TRBV9 and TRBJ2-1, is DSGVTQTPKHLITATGQRVTLRCSPRSGDLSVYWYQQSLDQGLQFLIQYYNGEERAKGNILERFSAQQFPDLHSELNLSSLELGDSALYFCASSVLGGSYNEQFFGPGTRLTVL.

As DNA, the CDR3 is TGTGCCAGCGGCGATATGCGGGTAGACACTGAAGCTTTCTTT. It specifies CASGDMRVDTEAFF. This chain uses TRBV2 with TRBJ1-1; no clear D. The germline V gene encodes CDR1 SNHLY and CDR2 FYNNEI. With 8 bases removed from V and 3 bases from J, the gap between germline ends came to 16 bases. The CDR3 runs to 14 residues.

This clone has only one observation. The CDR3 reads CASSSSFTGELFF. CDR3 coding DNA: TGTGCCAGCAGCTCGTCATTCACCGGGGAGCTGTTTTTT. The chain joins TRBV7-9 to TRBJ2-2, with D uncertain. Per germline, CDR1 SEHNR and CDR2 FQNEAQ (reference sequence). This CDR3 spans 13 amino acids. Trimming cost V 4 bases and J 4 bases, with 7 bases left between them.

The V and J genes are TRBV27 and TRBJ2-6, with D possibly being TRBD1 or TRBD2 (5 bases each). The CDR3 contains 15 residues. V was pared by 2 bases and J by 4 bases, with 9 bases between. The V gene's germline CDR1 is MNHEY and CDR2 SMNVEV (reference sequence). CDR3 loop: CASSLVGDGANVLTF. The CDR3 DNA is TGTGCCAGCAGTTTAGTAGGGGACGGGGCCAACGTCCTGACTTTC.

This clone was detected once. The gene calls are TRBV4-1 and TRBJ2-1, with D possibly TRBD2 on 5 matching bases. Per the germline V gene, CDR1 is MGHRA and CDR2 is YSYEKL. This CDR3 is built from 16 residues. V lost 3 bases to trimming and J lost 4 bases, with 16 bases between them. CDR3 residues: CASSQGDYPIYNEQFF. Here the CDR3 DNA reads TGCGCCAGCAGCCAGGGAGACTACCCCATTTACAATGAGCAGTTCTTC.

The V call is TRBV6-5, the J call TRBJ2-7; D ambiguous. V lost 2 bases, J lost 6 bases, and 14 bases lay in between. In germline, CDR1 is MNHEY, CDR2 SVGAGI. This CDR3 spans 14 amino acids. CDR3 in DNA: TGTGCCAGCAGTTACAGGTCGCGGTTAGGCGAGCAGTACTTC. It codes for CASSYRSRLGEQYF.

The chain has TRBV28 and TRBJ1-4; 7 nucleotides line up with TRBD1. Germline trimming cut 4 bases from V and 3 bases from J; bases unmatched to any gene: 5. CDR3 length: 15 residues. Germline V gene lookup returns CDR1 MDHEN and CDR2 SYDVKM. The CDR3 nucleotides are TGTGCCAGCAGTTACGGACAGGCAGCTAATGAAAAACTGTTTTTT. Translation: CASSYGQAANEKLFF. The full variable domain, with the rest looked up from reference TRBV28 and TRBJ1-4, is DVKVTQSSRYLVKRTGEKVFLECVQDMDHENMFWYRQDPGLGLRLIYFSYDVKMKEKGDIPEGYSVSREKKERFSLILESASTNQTSMYLCASSYGQAANEKLFFGSGTQLSVL.